Following are 14 T cell receptor beta chains from one sample sequenced in a study of cytomegalovirus exposure and HLA in healthy donors. PCR employed 60 Vbeta and 13 Jbeta primers. Some clones are missing from TCRdb's copy, which holds only in-frame ones; the method was immunoSEQ multiplex PCR. The sample holds 95,000 to 150,000 clones, 80% to 85% seen once. The sample comprised PBMCs. The receptor source for this set is a woman younger than 45 in good health and CMV-seronegative.

The chain links TRBV19 to TRBJ2-1; TRBD2 matches 9 bases. This CDR3 contains 16 residues. Trimming took 3 bases from V and 5 from J; bases not matched to a gene: 8. CDR1 LNHDA and CDR2 SQIVND come from the germline V gene (reference sequence). The CDR3 nucleotides are TGTGCCAGTAGTATCCCTTCCGGGACTAGCCACAATGAGCAGTTCTTC. Its protein is CASSIPSGTSHNEQFF.

The rearrangement uses TRBV19 and TRBJ1-1; D call uncertain. The CDR3 runs 13 residues. V gave up 4 bases and J gave up 11 bases, with 17 bases separating them. The germline V gene encodes CDR1 LNHDA and CDR2 SQIVND (reference sequence). The CDR3, as DNA: TGTGCCAGTAGTAGGGGTAGAGGGTGGGCGGCTTTCTTT. Encoded protein: CASSRGRGWAAFF.

With regard to this clone: A junction end diverges from the germline sequence, so it may reflect a read error. The chain is built from TRBV7-9 and TRBJ1-2; TRBD1 might be the D (6 bases). The CDR3 has 13 amino acids. CDR1 and CDR2 (germline): SEHNR, FQNEAQ (reference sequence). CDR3 loop: CSSSLRGGDGYTF. CDR3 coding DNA: TGTTCCAGCAGCTTAAGGGGGGGGGATGGCTACACCTTC.

V gene TRBV5-5 combines with J gene TRBJ1-6; unclear D gene. Germline lookup yields CDR1 SGHKS and CDR2 YYEKEE (reference sequence). This CDR3 is built from 13 residues. The V and J ends lost 0 bases and 8 bases respectively, with 6 bases between them. For the CDR3, the DNA is TGTGCCAGCAGCTTGGTGGGAGATTCACCCCTCCACTTT. Protein sequence: CASSLVGDSPLHF.

This clone is a singleton in its sample. This chain links TRBV7-9 with TRBJ2-5, with 9 bases that match TRBD2. CDR1 and CDR2 (germline): SEHNR, FQNEAQ (reference sequence). V gave up 0 bases and J gave up 4 bases; unmatched junction bases: 3. The CDR3 consists of 15 residues. CDR3 DNA: TGTGCCAGCAGCTTAGCTCTAGCGGGGAGAGAGACCCAGTACTTC. It yields the protein CASSLALAGRETQYF.

The rearrangement joins TRBV10-3 to TRBJ2-3; 7 nucleotides match TRBD2. The CDR3 totals 14 residues. V lost 10 bases to trimming and J lost 0 bases; unmatched junction nucleotides: 7. From germline, CDR1 is ENHRY and CDR2 SYGVKD. The CDR3 loop is CATRPSGSTDTQYF. In nucleotides, the CDR3 is TGTGCCACTAGGCCTAGCGGTAGCACAGATACGCAGTATTTT.

The J gene is TRBJ1-4, the V gene TRBV28, with D tentatively TRBD1 (5 bases). This CDR3 is built from 13 residues. Deletions cut 5 bases from V and 5 bases from J, with 9 bases between. The germline V gene encodes CDR1 MDHEN and CDR2 SYDVKM. The CDR3 nucleotides read TGTGCCAGCAGTGCCTACAGGAATGAAAAACTGTTTTTT. This encodes CASSAYRNEKLFF.

This clone was found once. The chain employs TRBV29-1 and TRBJ2-7, with 10 bases identical to TRBD1. The CDR3 is 14 amino acids. Germline CDR1 SQVTM, CDR2 ANQGSEA. Trimming at V came to 6 bases and at J to 6 bases, leaving 11 bases not matched to a gene. CDR3 amino acids: CSVGSGTGASEQYF. CDR3 DNA: TGCAGCGTGGGATCAGGGACAGGGGCCTCCGAGCAGTACTTC.

The V call is TRBV5-1, the J call TRBJ2-2; 7 nucleotides agree with TRBD1. The length of the CDR3 is 14 residues. Trimming cost V 8 bases and J 5 bases; bases outside gene matches: 9. In germline, CDR1 is SGHRS, CDR2 YFSETQ. CDR3 residues: CASFRDSRTGELFF. The CDR3 nucleotides read TGCGCCAGTTTTAGGGACAGTCGAACCGGGGAGCTGTTTTTT.

The rearrangement uses TRBV5-1 and TRBJ1-2; maybe TRBD1 (6 bases). This CDR3 comprises 13 residues. The V gene's germline CDR1 is SGHRS and CDR2 YFSETQ. V was trimmed by 4 bases and J by 7 bases, leaving 14 bases between them. The CDR3 DNA sequence: TGCGCCAGCAGCCCACAGGGCGTCGGTGGCTACACCTTC. Protein sequence: CASSPQGVGGYTF.

This clone occurred a few times. V usage is TRBV6-5 and J usage is TRBJ2-1; D is undetermined. V was clipped by 4 bases and J by 9 bases, with 13 bases between them. This CDR3 has 13 amino acids. Germline V gene sequence: CDR1 MNHEY, CDR2 SVGAGI. Here the CDR3 DNA reads TGTGCCAGCAGTTTAAGCCAATCTACTGAGCAGTTCTTC. Protein: CASSLSQSTEQFF.

This clone has only one observation. The chain employs TRBV9 and TRBJ2-7; D is uncertain. With 4 bases removed from V and 2 bases from J, the gap between germline ends came to 10 bases. This CDR3 spans 13 amino acids. Germline loops: CDR1 SGDLS, CDR2 YYNGEE. CDR3 protein: CASSTHDTYEQYF. The CDR3 DNA follows: TGTGCCAGCAGCACCCATGACACCTACGAGCAGTACTTC. Drawing the rest from reference TRBV9 and TRBJ2-7, the complete variable domain is DSGVTQTPKHLITATGQRVTLRCSPRSGDLSVYWYQQSLDQGLQFLIQYYNGEERAKGNILERFSAQQFPDLHSELNLSSLELGDSALYFCASSTHDTYEQYFGPGTRLTVT.

This clone appeared a few times. Here the CDR3 reads CSVSGQGSSYEQYF. DNA for the CDR3: TGCAGCGTTTCTGGACAGGGAAGCTCCTACGAGCAGTACTTC. The chain employs TRBV29-1 and TRBJ2-7; 8 bases agree with TRBD1. The length of the CDR3 is 14 residues. Germline V CDR1 and CDR2: SQVTM, ANQGSEA. With V trimmed by 5 bases and J by 0 bases, 6 bases remained unmatched.

The chain has TRBV19 and TRBJ1-1; D is possibly TRBD1 (5 bases). CDR3 size: 14 residues. Looked up from germline, CDR1 is LNHDA and CDR2 is SQIVND (reference sequence). Trimming left V 7 bases short and J 1 base short, with 13 bases between. CDR3 DNA sequence: TGTGCCAGTAAACAGAGCAGGGAGAACACTGAAGCTTTCTTT. This encodes CASKQSRENTEAFF.